The clone carrying this T cell receptor beta chain was seen only a few times. With a far larger clone one base away, a read error is the likely cause. This CDR3 contains 19 residues. CDR1 and CDR2 (germline): SEHNR, FQNEAQ (reference sequence). Trimming took 2 bases from V and 5 from J; bases not matched to a gene: 13. The data were taken from a study of prognosis after radiotherapy for stage I lung cancer. The wider study: Seven or eight patients had tumors that were squamous cell carcinoma, and twelve had adenocarcinoma. Delivery of radiotherapy was by SBRT in 3 to 5 fractions at a biologically effective dose of at least 100 Gy. Post-radiotherapy, distant metastases were observed in four patients (median around 7 months), whereas no significant progression was observed in approximately 15.

Genomic DNA was subjected to two-round multiplex PCR for amplification of TCR beta CDR3. Individual primers that were specific to each TRBV and TRBJ gene served in first-round PCR. From the multiplex PCR reads, TCRdb called clonotypes with MiXCR, one entry per CDR3 protein. The sample holds about 22,000 distinct CDR3 sequences; 35% to 50% are singletons and the top ten take around 60%. At both of two time points, around 6.2 milliliters of peripheral blood were drawn. The V gene is TRBV7-9, the J gene TRBJ2-1, with TRBD2 matching over 12 bases. This specimen was PBMCs, taken before or after stereotactic body radiation therapy (not recorded which). This receptor was identified in a donor over 45 with non-small cell lung cancer. CDR3 bases: TGTGCCAGCAGCTTAATCCTAGCGGGAGGGCCTAGCACCCACAATGAGCAGTTCTTC. It specifies CASSLILAGGPSTHNEQFF.